The rows below give T cell receptor beta chains drawn from one sample of a study of CD8+CD57+ T cells in acquired aplastic anemia. TCRdb ran MiXCR on the reads and lists one entry per CDR3 protein. The sample includes about 270,000 distinct CDR3 sequences, 70% to 85% of them seen just once. The sample comprised sorted CD4+, CD8+, or CD8+CD57+ T cells (not recorded which) from PBMCs. The receptors were gathered from a human donor with aplastic anemia. Each CDR3 is given with its conserved first and last residue. Fields, in order: D gene, clone size, V gene, J gene, CDR3 DNA, CDR3 protein. The D gene is left open where the match is weak. A clone size is listed for some rows: how often the clone was seen (once, few, many), or a class if it is expanded.

TRBD2	.	TRBV7-6	TRBJ2-1	TGTGCCAGCAGCCCAAACAGAAGCGGGGGGAGCGATCAGCAGTTCTTC	CASSPNRSGGSDQQFF
TRBD1	.	TRBV11-1	TRBJ1-1	TGTGCCAGCAGCTCGCTGACAGGGGGGGACACTGAAGCTTTCTTT	CASSSLTGGDTEAFF
TRBD2	few	TRBV19	TRBJ2-4	TGTGCCAGTAGTATAGCTAGCGGAGCCAAAAACATTCAGTACTTC	CASSIASGAKNIQYF
TRBD1	.	TRBV7-6	TRBJ2-7	TGTGCCAGCAGCTGGACAGGGCCGCAGAAGGAGCAGTACTTC	CASSWTGPQKEQYF
.	.	TRBV7-9	TRBJ1-6	.	CAGRGSRETQYFALHF
TRBD1	.	TRBV7-9	TRBJ2-3	TGTGCCAGCAGCTTTGCCAGACAGGGGGCCTCAGATAAGCAGTATTTT	CASSFARQGASDKQYF
.	.	TRBV9	TRBJ2-3	TGTGCCAGCGGGGTCGGGGGCACTGATACGCAGCAGTATTTT	CASGVGGTDTQQYF
.	.	TRBV7-9	TRBJ2-1	TGTGCCAGCAGCTTAACGAAGCGCGGGGAGTACAATGAGCAGTTCTTC	CASSLTKRGEYNEQFF
.	.	TRBV13	TRBJ1-1	TGTGCCAGCAGCTTAGAGGGCTCCCAAGAGGACACTGAAGCTTTCTTT	CASSLEGSQEDTEAFF
.	.	TRBV24-1	TRBJ2-1	TGTGCCACCAAGGCAGAGACTGAGCAGTTCTTC	CATKAETEQFF
.	many	TRBV11-1	TRBJ1-1	TGTGCCAGCAGCTTAGTCGTAGGACGGCCGAACACTGAAGCTTTCTTT	CASSLVVGRPNTEAFF
TRBD2	once	TRBV7-8	TRBJ2-3	TGTGCCAGCGGGGTAGCGGGAGGTCCTACTACGTATTTT	CASGVAGGPTTYF
.	.	TRBV7-3	TRBJ2-1	TGTGCCAGCAGCTCCACTACAGGCGGTGGGACTGTTGAGCAGTTCTTC	CASSSTTGGGTVEQFF
.	.	TRBV7-3	TRBJ2-7	TGTGCCAGCAGCTCCAGTGGAGACAACTCGCAGTACTTC	CASSSSGDNSQYF
.	.	TRBV10-3	TRBJ2-3	TGTGCCATCAGTGAAAGTGCTAGCACAGATACGCAGTATTTT	CAISESASTDTQYF
.	.	TRBV7-3	TRBJ2-7	TGTGCCAGCAGCTTAGCTGACCGATACGAGCAGTACTTC	CASSLADRYEQYF
.	.	TRBV7-2	TRBJ2-3	TGTGCCAGCAGCCTAGCGCTCACTAGTCCGGGACGACAATATTTT	CASSLALTSPGRQYF